This record covers a single T cell receptor beta chain. The clone's antigen remains unknown. Qualities for individual bases were not recorded, and no much larger clone is one base off. The data were obtained in a study of control samples from healthy donors and cancer patients (TCRdb year 2020). The CDR3 measures 12 amino acids from cysteine to phenylalanine. Only the CDR3 part of the read is kept: 36 bases, read in frame from the first base. CDR1 is given as SGHVS and CDR2 as FQNEAQ, both from the germline V gene. V is cut by 1 base and J by 11 bases, and the space between the germline ends is 11 bases. The library came from the immunoSEQ multiplex PCR assay. TCRdb took this table from immuneACCESS and kept in-frame rearrangements with V and J called. Such tables lack part of the clones; where checked against another copy, unresolved V genes explain under half of the gap, and the rest is unexplained. The sample yields 150,000 to 200,000 clones; around 90% were counted once. The ten most abundant clones make up roughly 2.1% of the sample.

Recombination joined TRBV7-8 with TRBJ1-1; the D gene is not confidently resolved. The material sequenced was blood. The clonotype originates from a woman aged 40 to 50 in good health. The nucleotide sequence reads as follows: TGTGCCAGCAGCTTAGTTGACCAAGGGGCTTTCTTT. Its protein product is CASSLVDQGAFF.